This T cell receptor beta chain was profiled in a study of CD8 T cells in Susac syndrome. An amount of RNA that ranged from about 0.45 to 1 ug was reverse transcribed with random hexamers. With immunoSEQ multiplex PCR, TCR beta CDR3 was amplified across 54 Vbeta and 13 Jbeta. Via MiXCR, TCRdb re-called the immunoSEQ multiplex PCR reads, giving one row per CDR3 protein. Altogether some 180,000 distinct CDR3 sequences are present, less than 95% being singletons, with the ten largest covering less than 0.12%. The authors sequenced TCR beta from blood CD8+ and CD4+ T cells. Controls were drawn from healthy donors and were matched for age and sex. This CDR3 region has 16 residues. Germline CDR1 SEHNR, CDR2 FQNEAQ (reference sequence). Trimming removed 4 bases from V and 2 bases from J, with 16 bases in between.

V usage is TRBV7-9 and J usage is TRBJ2-3, with D perhaps matching TRBD1 (6 bases). The clonotype originates from a human donor in good health. Material for sequencing was CD4+ T cells from PBMCs. The CDR3 protein is CASSSQGYIPTDTQYF. DNA of the CDR3: TGTGCCAGCAGCTCCCAGGGGTACATTCCCACAGATACGCAGTATTTT.